The 18 T cell receptor beta chains in this list originate from one sample, sequenced in a study of blood T cell repertoires in COVID-19. Profiled with immunoSEQ multiplex PCR; TCRdb holds only in-frame clones, not every one. The sample has under 200,000 clones, roughly nine tenths seen once. Sequencing used peripheral blood. The origin of the receptors is a woman aged 55-69 years with COVID-19, enrolled during active disease.

The chain joins TRBV6-6 to TRBJ2-4, with no clear D. V lost 3 bases to trimming and J lost 2 bases, with 2 bases between them. CDR3 size: 12 residues. CDR1 MNHNY and CDR2 SVGAGI come from the germline V gene (reference sequence). The CDR3, as DNA: TGTGCCAGCAGTTATACCAAAAACATTCAGTACTTC. Translation: CASSYTKNIQYF.

By proportion, this clone is medium-sized. The J gene is TRBJ2-7, the V gene TRBV5-1, with D maybe TRBD2 (5 bases). Trimming took 4 bases from V and 0 from J, leaving 17 bases between them. This CDR3 has 16 residues. Germline-derived CDR1 and CDR2 are SGHRS and YFSETQ. DNA of the CDR3: TGCGCCAGCAGCCTACTCGCGTCACTAGGCTCCTACGAGCAGTACTTC. Encoded protein: CASSLLASLGSYEQYF.

The chain recombines TRBV6-5 with TRBJ2-5; D perhaps matches TRBD2 (7 bases). V was clipped by 7 bases and J by 5 bases, with 20 bases between them. Germline values: CDR1 MNHEY, CDR2 SVGAGI. The CDR3 sequence is 15 residues long. The CDR3 spells CASNPGGLRGETQYF. The CDR3 DNA follows: TGTGCCAGCAACCCCGGGGGGTTAAGGGGGGAGACCCAGTACTTC.

CDR3 DNA: TGTGCCAGCGGGACTAGTGGTTACAATGAGCAGTTCTTC. The encoded protein is CASGTSGYNEQFF. The chain recombines TRBV6-6 with TRBJ2-1; 8 nucleotides line up with TRBD2. Germline V CDR1 and CDR2: MNHNY, SVGAGI (reference sequence). V was pared by 8 bases and J by 4 bases, with 4 bases of the junction left unmatched. The CDR3 contains 13 residues.

The rearrangement uses TRBV30 and TRBJ1-2; D is perhaps TRBD1 (6 bases). This CDR3 is 11 amino acids long. Germline lookup yields CDR1 GTSNPN and CDR2 SVGIG (reference sequence). Trimming pared 0 bases from V and 14 bases from J, leaving 13 bases between. The CDR3 is CAWSVQGVITF. The CDR3 DNA is TGTGCCTGGAGTGTACAGGGCGTCATAACCTTC. The whole variable domain, filled in from reference TRBV30 and TRBJ1-2, reads SQTIHQWPATLVQPVGSPLSLECTVEGTSNPNLYWYRQAAGRGLQLLFYSVGIGQISSEVPQNLSASRPQDRQFILSSKKLLLSDSGFYLCAWSVQGVITFGSGTRLTVV.

The chain combines TRBV12-2 with TRBJ1-1; the DNA was not compared with TRBD1, the D call given in the table. TRBV12-2 is labeled a pseudogene. The CDR3 consists of 15 residues. CDR3: CASRTTGGGISEAFF. CDR3 coding DNA: TGTGCAAGTCGCACGACAGGGGGCGGAATCTCTGAAGCTTTCTTT.

The chain combines TRBV5-4 with TRBJ2-3, with TRBD1 identical over 12 bases. The CDR3 is 15 residues long. Germline V gives CDR1 SGHNT, CDR2 YYREEE (reference sequence). Trimming cost V 3 bases and J 6 bases; bases outside gene matches: 5. Here the CDR3 reads CASSSGQGAADTQYF. The CDR3 DNA reads as TGTGCCAGCAGCTCGGGACAGGGGGCAGCTGATACGCAGTATTTT.

The genes are TRBV19 and TRBJ1-2; D unresolved. CDR1 and CDR2 from the germline V gene are LNHDA and SQIVND (reference sequence). This CDR3 has 13 amino acids. The V and J ends lost 7 bases and 7 bases respectively, with 16 bases between them. CDR3 sequence reads: CASIQVGVSGYTF. The CDR3 DNA is TGTGCCAGTATTCAAGTGGGAGTTAGTGGCTACACCTTC.

This clone has a handful of counts. The chain links TRBV4-3 to TRBJ1-4; D might be TRBD1 (5 bases). The CDR3 is made up of 17 amino acids. Per the germline V gene, CDR1 is LGHNA and CDR2 is YSLEER. V was cut by 4 bases and J by 0 bases, with 15 bases left in between. In DNA, the CDR3 is TGCGCCAGCAGCCCCGGTTTGGGGGGGGCAACTAATGAAAAACTGTTTTTT. It translates to CASSPGLGGATNEKLFF.

The chain recombines TRBV6-2 or TRBV6-3 with TRBJ2-1; 11 bases are shared with TRBD2. CDR1 is MNHEY and CDR2 is SVGEGT in the germline V gene. V was pared by 5 bases and J by 10 bases, with 7 bases of the junction left unmatched. The CDR3 is 14 residues long. This chain's CDR3 is CASSQSGTSGEQFF. For the CDR3, the DNA is TGTGCCAGCAGTCAGTCCGGGACTAGCGGAGAGCAGTTCTTC.

The chain has TRBV7-8 and TRBJ1-6, with unresolved D. V lost 3 bases to trimming and J lost 12 bases, with 9 bases between them. CDR3 length: 12 residues. Germline V CDR1 and CDR2: SGHVS, FQNEAQ. CDR3 sequence: CASSFGEGPLHF. The CDR3 DNA is TGTGCCAGCAGCTTCGGGGAGGGACCCCTCCACTTT.

This clone was observed a single time. The chain employs TRBV9 and TRBJ1-1, with D tentatively TRBD1 (5 bases). The CDR3 is 14 amino acids. In germline, CDR1 is SGDLS, CDR2 YYNGEE. V lost 0 bases to trimming and J lost 3 bases, with 9 bases between them. DNA for the CDR3: TGTGCCAGCAGCGTAGTTCTAGGGGACACTGAAGCTTTCTTT. Translated, it gives CASSVVLGDTEAFF.

The gene calls are TRBV7-9 and TRBJ1-4, with TRBD1 matching 11 bases. V lost 4 bases to trimming and J lost 7 bases; unmatched junction nucleotides: 5. Germline values: CDR1 SEHNR, CDR2 FQNEAQ (reference sequence). The CDR3 runs to 15 residues. DNA of the CDR3: TGTGCCAGCAGCTCGGACAGGGGGCAAGGTGAAAAACTGTTTTTT. It codes for CASSSDRGQGEKLFF.

The chain employs TRBV6-2 or TRBV6-3 and TRBJ2-7, with 7 bases lining up with TRBD2. V dropped 2 bases and J dropped 5; count of bases not matched to a gene: 6. The CDR3 is made up of 14 amino acids. Germline CDR1 and CDR2: MNHEY and SVGEGT. The CDR3 protein is CASSYLAGENEQYF. The CDR3 DNA reads TGTGCCAGCAGTTACCTCGCGGGAGAGAACGAGCAGTACTTC.

The chain employs TRBV14 and TRBJ1-6; D is unclear. CDR3 length: 14 amino acids. Germline loops: CDR1 SGHDN, CDR2 FVKESK. Trimming removed 2 bases at V and 5 bases at J, with 7 bases between. This chain's CDR3 is CASSQLTDNSPLHF. CDR3 nucleotides: TGTGCCAGCAGCCAATTGACTGATAATTCACCCCTCCACTTT.

This chain joins TRBV5-1 and TRBJ2-7, with TRBD1 matching 10 bases. This CDR3 has 14 residues. CDR1 and CDR2 (germline): SGHRS, YFSETQ. Trimming at V came to 4 bases and at J to 2 bases, leaving 3 bases not matched to a gene. The CDR3 sequence is CASSPGTGAYEQYF. The CDR3 coding sequence is TGCGCCAGCAGCCCCGGGACAGGGGCCTACGAGCAGTACTTC. Combining the CDR3 with reference TRBV5-1 and TRBJ2-7 gives the whole variable domain KAGVTQTPRYLIKTRGQQVTLSCSPISGHRSVSWYQQTPGQGLQFLFEYFSETQRNKGNFPGRFSGRQFSNSRSEMNVSTLELGDSALYLCASSPGTGAYEQYFGPGTRLTVT.

This clone was seen just once. The CDR3 DNA follows: TGTGCCAGCAGCCTAGGGGGGAGGAACATTCAGTACTTC. The encoded protein is CASSLGGRNIQYF. The chain recombines TRBV7-2 with TRBJ2-4, with D perhaps TRBD1 or TRBD2 (6 bases each). CDR1 and CDR2 from the germline V gene are SGHTA and FQGNSA. Trimming stripped 5 bases from V and 7 bases from J, with 12 bases between. This CDR3 has 13 amino acids.

The chain has TRBV6-5 and TRBJ1-4; 7 bases are a match to TRBD1. The CDR3 has 13 residues. Germline CDR1 is MNHEY and CDR2 is SVGAGI. After removal of 6 bases from V and 3 bases from J, the junction contained 1 base not matched to a gene. Here the CDR3 reads CASSDRANEKLFF. The CDR3 bases are TGTGCCAGCAGCGACAGGGCTAATGAAAAACTGTTTTTT.